Listed below are T cell receptor beta chains from one sample, sequenced in a study of T-cell memory formation after mild COVID-19. TCRdb re-called the 5' RACE reads through MiXCR, storing one row per CDR3 protein. The sample carries a few hundred thousand distinct CDR3 sequences, roughly 14% recorded once. Source material: PBMCs or a T cell subset sorted from them (not recorded which). The receptors were sampled from a man younger than 35 who had mild COVID-19 (a few samples of this study predate the infection). Cell type and time point are not known. Both conserved end residues are part of each CDR3. A D gene is named only where the DNA matches it firmly. Clone sizes are given selectively: once, few, many, or a class where the clone is expanded.

J: TRBJ2-1
size: few
V: TRBV5-1
D: -
CDR3: CARLRASSYNEQFF
DNA: TGCGCCAGGTTACGTGCGAGCTCCTACAATGAGCAGTTCTTC

J: TRBJ1-5
size: few
V: TRBV19
D: -
CDR3: CASGGGPQHF
DNA: TGTGCCAGTGGGGGGGGACCCCAGCATTTT

J: TRBJ2-2
size: -
V: TRBV5-4
D: -
CDR3: CASSFRGATGELFF
DNA: TGTGCCAGCAGCTTTCGGGGGGCAACCGGGGAGCTGTTTTTT

J: TRBJ1-4
size: -
V: TRBV20-1
D: -
CDR3: CSARQGPNEKLFF
DNA: TGCAGTGCTAGACAGGGGCCCAATGAAAAACTGTTTTTT

J: TRBJ1-2
size: few
V: TRBV18
D: -
CDR3: CASSLQGVSGYTF
DNA: TGTGCCAGCTCATTACAGGGTGTAAGCGGCTACACCTTC

J: TRBJ2-7
size: -
V: TRBV20-1
D: -
CDR3: CSATRSSSYEQYF
DNA: TGCAGTGCTACTCGTTCCAGCTCCTACGAGCAGTACTTC

J: TRBJ1-1
size: few
V: TRBV12-3/TRBV12-4
D: -
CDR3: CASSLETVRVAEAFF
DNA: TGTGCCAGCAGTTTAGAGACGGTCCGTGTAGCTGAAGCTTTCTTT

J: TRBJ2-7
size: -
V: TRBV20-1
D: TRBD1
CDR3: CSARDRGNYEQYF
DNA: TGCAGTGCCCGGGACAGGGGGAACTACGAGCAGTACTTC

J: TRBJ2-2
size: -
V: TRBV4-1
D: -
CDR3: CASSLRQRGGLNTGELFF
DNA: TGCGCCAGCAGTCTACGACAAAGGGGGGGACTAAACACCGGGGAGCTGTTTTTT

J: TRBJ2-1
size: -
V: TRBV24-1
D: -
CDR3: CATSDPTGSSYNEQFF
DNA: TGTGCCACCAGTGACCCTACAGGGTCCTCCTACAATGAGCAGTTCTTC

J: TRBJ2-1
size: few
V: TRBV9
D: -
CDR3: CASSGTQHNEQFF
DNA: TGTGCCAGCAGCGGAACACAACACAATGAGCAGTTCTTC

J: TRBJ2-4
size: many
V: TRBV7-2
D: -
CDR3: CASSPTADQNIQYF
DNA: TGTGCCAGCAGCCCCACAGCGGATCAAAACATTCAGTACTTC

J: TRBJ1-2
size: few
V: TRBV29-1
D: -
CDR3: CSVTPGPRGGYSF
DNA: TGCAGCGTCACTCCGGGACCCCGTGGTGGCTACTCCTTC

J: TRBJ1-2
size: few
V: TRBV11-2
D: -
CDR3: CASSLGYRDIYTF
DNA: TGTGCCAGCAGCTTAGGTTACCGGGATATCTACACCTTC

J: TRBJ1-5
size: few
V: TRBV10-3
D: TRBD1
CDR3: CAIRQGDQPQHF
DNA: TGTGCCATACGACAGGGGGATCAGCCCCAGCATTTT

J: TRBJ2-7
size: -
V: TRBV5-6
D: -
CDR3: CASSLAGLSYEQYF
DNA: TGTGCCAGCAGCTTAGCGGGCCTCTCCTACGAGCAGTACTTC

J: TRBJ2-1
size: -
V: TRBV7-2
D: TRBD1
CDR3: CASSLEGARYNEQFF
DNA: TGTGCCAGCAGCTTAGAGGGGGCTAGGTACAATGAGCAGTTCTTC

J: TRBJ1-1
size: -
V: TRBV27
D: TRBD1
CDR3: CASGRRGPGTEAFF
DNA: TGTGCCAGCGGGCGTAGGGGGCCGGGCACTGAAGCTTTCTTT

J: TRBJ2-7
size: -
V: TRBV6-5
D: -
CDR3: CARGVVYEQYF
DNA: TGTGCCAGGGGAGTGGTCTACGAGCAGTACTTC

J: TRBJ2-1
size: -
V: TRBV7-9
D: TRBD2
CDR3: CASSLQAGGLEQFF
DNA: TGTGCCAGCAGCTTACAAGCGGGGGGCCTTGAGCAGTTCTTC

J: TRBJ2-1
size: many
V: TRBV7-9
D: -
CDR3: CASSSGTPYNEQFF
DNA: TGTGCCAGCAGCTCAGGGACTCCCTACAATGAGCAGTTCTTC

J: TRBJ2-1
size: -
V: TRBV6-2/TRBV6-3
D: -
CDR3: CASSYEGVEQFF
DNA: TGTGCCAGCAGTTACGAGGGAGTGGAGCAGTTCTTC

J: TRBJ2-2
size: -
V: TRBV20-1
D: TRBD1
CDR3: CSALGQAQNTGELYF
DNA: TGCAGTGCTCTAGGACAGGCTCAGAACACCGGGGAGCTGTATTTT

J: TRBJ1-1
size: few
V: TRBV7-9
D: -
CDR3: CASSLEGQSSFF
DNA: TGTGCCAGCAGCTTAGAGGGACAATCGTCTTTCTTT

J: TRBJ2-3
size: -
V: TRBV12-3/TRBV12-4
D: -
CDR3: CASSTYLPGLRPQYF
DNA: TGTGCCAGCAGTACATACTTACCGGGACTCCGGCCTCAGTATTTT

J: TRBJ1-1
size: -
V: TRBV5-1
D: -
CDR3: CASSPASDTEAFF
DNA: TGCGCCAGCAGCCCTGCGTCGGACACTGAAGCTTTCTTT

J: TRBJ2-1
size: few
V: TRBV7-3
D: -
CDR3: CASRSRSADEQFF
DNA: TGTGCCAGCCGGTCCCGGTCGGCCGATGAGCAGTTCTTC

J: TRBJ1-5
size: -
V: TRBV19
D: -
CDR3: CATTPMWGGQPQHF
DNA: TGTGCCACTACGCCGATGTGGGGAGGTCAGCCCCAGCATTTT

J: TRBJ1-1
size: -
V: TRBV18
D: -
CDR3: CASSRIQDENTEAFF
DNA: TGTGCCAGCTCACGCATACAGGATGAGAACACTGAAGCTTTCTTT

J: TRBJ2-7
size: few
V: TRBV6-2/TRBV6-3
D: TRBD2
CDR3: CASSQGLAQAYEQYF
DNA: TGTGCCAGCAGTCAAGGACTAGCACAGGCCTACGAGCAGTACTTC

J: TRBJ2-2
size: -
V: TRBV20-1
D: -
CDR3: CSASTRGSTGELFF
DNA: TGCAGTGCTAGTACGCGGGGAAGCACCGGGGAGCTGTTTTTT

J: TRBJ1-3
size: few
V: TRBV4-2
D: -
CDR3: CASSQDASTAGNTIYF
DNA: TGTGCCAGCAGCCAAGATGCCAGCACAGCTGGAAACACCATATATTTT

J: TRBJ2-3
size: -
V: TRBV24-1
D: -
CDR3: CATSRGGENTDTQYF
DNA: TGTGCCACCAGTCGAGGCGGGGAAAACACAGATACGCAGTATTTT

J: TRBJ2-3
size: many
V: TRBV6-2/TRBV6-3
D: -
CDR3: CASSYSRVWQTTDTQYF
DNA: TGTGCCAGCAGTTACTCGCGGGTTTGGCAAACTACAGATACGCAGTATTTT

J: TRBJ2-3
size: many
V: TRBV5-1
D: -
CDR3: CASSPGYLTDKHTDTQYF
DNA: TGCGCCAGCAGCCCCGGTTATTTAACCGACAAACACACAGATACGCAGTATTTT

J: TRBJ2-6
size: few
V: TRBV6-5
D: -
CDR3: CASSRGPSGANVLTF
DNA: TGTGCCAGCAGTAGGGGTCCCTCTGGGGCCAACGTCCTGACTTTC

J: TRBJ1-2
size: -
V: TRBV9
D: -
CDR3: CASSVAREVIPQRSGYTF
DNA: TGTGCCAGCAGCGTAGCCAGGGAGGTAATCCCTCAGCGGAGTGGCTACACCTTC

J: TRBJ2-3
size: many
V: TRBV5-1
D: TRBD2
CDR3: CASSFGGGGEDTQYF
DNA: TGCGCCAGCAGCTTTGGCGGGGGGGGCGAAGATACGCAGTATTTT

J: TRBJ1-1
size: few
V: TRBV18
D: TRBD1
CDR3: CASSMDRVTEAFF
DNA: TGTGCCAGCTCAATGGACAGGGTGACTGAAGCTTTCTTT

J: TRBJ2-5
size: many
V: TRBV12-3/TRBV12-4
D: TRBD2
CDR3: CASSPFERGQETQYF
DNA: TGTGCCAGCAGCCCCTTTGAGCGGGGGCAAGAGACCCAGTACTTC

J: TRBJ2-5
size: few
V: TRBV29-1
D: -
CDR3: CSAFYPRQETQYF
DNA: TGCAGCGCCTTTTACCCCAGACAAGAGACCCAGTACTTC

J: TRBJ1-2
size: few
V: TRBV5-6
D: -
CDR3: CASSLPPQATYYGYTF
DNA: TGTGCCAGCAGCTTACCCCCCCAGGCCACTTACTATGGCTACACCTTC

J: TRBJ2-1
size: few
V: TRBV4-3
D: TRBD1
CDR3: CASSRMTGGKNNEQFF
DNA: TGCGCCAGCAGCCGGATGACAGGGGGAAAAAACAATGAGCAGTTCTTC

J: TRBJ2-5
size: -
V: TRBV7-9
D: -
CDR3: CASSLALPETQYF
DNA: TGTGCCAGCAGCTTAGCGCTCCCAGAGACCCAGTACTTC

J: TRBJ1-1
size: many
V: TRBV2
D: TRBD1
CDR3: CASSDRTGLNTEAFF
DNA: TGTGCCAGCAGTGACCGGACAGGGCTGAACACTGAAGCTTTCTTT

J: TRBJ2-3
size: few
V: TRBV4-1
D: TRBD2
CDR3: CASSQRNQRGGSDTQYF
DNA: TGCGCCAGCAGCCAGAGGAACCAGCGGGGGGGATCAGATACGCAGTATTTT

J: TRBJ2-7
size: few
V: TRBV12-3/TRBV12-4
D: -
CDR3: CASSWSAGGSSYEQYF
DNA: TGTGCCAGCAGTTGGTCGGCTGGGGGGAGCTCCTACGAGCAGTACTTC

J: TRBJ2-3
size: few
V: TRBV4-2
D: TRBD2
CDR3: CASSQVWGTSGGAADTQYF
DNA: TGTGCCAGCAGCCAAGTGTGGGGAACTAGCGGGGGGGCGGCAGATACGCAGTATTTT

J: TRBJ2-5
size: few
V: TRBV7-3
D: TRBD2
CDR3: CASSLTPSGVGTQYF
DNA: TGTGCCAGCAGCTTAACGCCTAGCGGGGTCGGGACCCAGTACTTC

J: TRBJ1-1
size: -
V: TRBV6-5
D: TRBD1
CDR3: CASSYDRGEAFF
DNA: TGTGCCAGCAGTTACGACAGGGGAGAAGCTTTCTTT

J: TRBJ1-1
size: -
V: TRBV20-1
D: -
CDR3: CSPRRGGRPTEAFF
DNA: TGCAGCCCGAGGCGGGGCGGCAGGCCCACTGAAGCTTTCTTT

J: TRBJ2-1
size: -
V: TRBV7-9
D: -
CDR3: CASSLGVSSHNEQFF
DNA: TGTGCCAGCAGCTTAGGGGTATCCTCCCACAATGAGCAGTTCTTC

J: TRBJ1-4
size: few
V: TRBV11-2
D: -
CDR3: CASSLVRGRQGEWKLFF
DNA: TGTGCCAGCAGCTTAGTTAGAGGGCGGCAGGGAGAGTGGAAACTGTTTTTT

J: TRBJ2-7
size: -
V: TRBV6-5
D: -
CDR3: CASSYALGSSYEQYF
DNA: TGTGCCAGCAGTTACGCCTTGGGCAGCTCCTACGAGCAGTACTTC

J: TRBJ2-7
size: few
V: TRBV7-8
D: -
CDR3: CASSLGQPDGQYF
DNA: TGTGCCAGCAGCTTAGGACAGCCTGACGGGCAGTACTTC

J: TRBJ1-2
size: few
V: TRBV12-3/TRBV12-4
D: TRBD1
CDR3: CASRRQGEGYTF
DNA: TGTGCCAGCAGGAGACAGGGGGAAGGCTACACCTTC

J: TRBJ2-5
size: few
V: TRBV5-1
D: TRBD2
CDR3: CASAVPGLQETQYF
DNA: TGCGCCAGTGCCGTCCCGGGACTACAAGAGACCCAGTACTTC